Each of the 16 T cell receptor beta chains below was sequenced from the same sample in a study of blood T cell repertoires in COVID-19. Sequencing used immunoSEQ multiplex PCR; TCRdb keeps in-frame clones, though not all of them. The sample has around 370,000 clones; 88% are singletons. Source material: peripheral blood. The receptors come from a woman aged 70-85 years with COVID-19, enrolled during active disease.

This chain uses TRBV15 with TRBJ2-5, with 16 bases matching TRBD2. Germline CDR1 reads LNHNV; CDR2 reads YYDKDF (reference sequence). V lost 6 bases, J lost 5 bases, and 6 bases stayed unmatched. The CDR3 totals 16 residues. The CDR3, as DNA: TGTGCCACCAGTCCGGGACTAGCGGGGGGGCGGGAGACCCAGTACTTC. It codes for CATSPGLAGGRETQYF.

This clone was seen once. The chain employs TRBV30 and TRBJ1-6, with unresolved D. V was cut by 2 bases and J by 8 bases, with 16 bases left in between. CDR1 and CDR2 from the germline V gene are GTSNPN and SVGIG (reference sequence). The CDR3 extends over 15 amino acids. This CDR3 is CAWSILPKKYSPLHF. CDR3 nucleotide sequence: TGTGCCTGGAGTATTCTACCGAAGAAATATTCACCCCTCCACTTT. The full variable domain, with the rest looked up from reference TRBV30 and TRBJ1-6, is SQTIHQWPATLVQPVGSPLSLECTVEGTSNPNLYWYRQAAGRGLQLLFYSVGIGQISSEVPQNLSASRPQDRQFILSSKKLLLSDSGFYLCAWSILPKKYSPLHFGNGTRLTVT.

V gene TRBV18 combines with J gene TRBJ1-3; TRBD1 might be the D (6 bases). The CDR3 consists of 16 residues. Trimming left V 2 bases short and J 2 bases short, with 13 bases between. Per germline, CDR1 KGHSH and CDR2 LQKENI. In DNA, the CDR3 is TGTGCCAGCTCACCATCAGGGGTGAAAACTGGAAACACCATATATTTT. Protein sequence: CASSPSGVKTGNTIYF.

In its sample, this clone was seen once. The chain has TRBV4-3 and TRBJ1-1; D unclear. The CDR3 is 15 amino acids. V lost 0 bases and J 4 bases, leaving 12 bases between the germline ends. Per germline, CDR1 LGHNA and CDR2 YSLEER. CDR3 loop: CASSQDGRAATEAFF. DNA for the CDR3: TGCGCCAGCAGCCAAGATGGGAGGGCGGCCACTGAAGCTTTCTTT.

The genes are TRBV20-1 and TRBJ2-5; D uncertain. CDR1 and CDR2 (germline): DFQATT, SNEGSKA (reference sequence). V was trimmed by 2 bases and J by 4 bases, leaving 5 bases between them. CDR3 length: 11 residues. CDR3 loop: CSARLLETQYF. The CDR3 nucleotides read TGCAGTGCTAGACTTCTAGAGACCCAGTACTTC.

V and J are TRBV28 and TRBJ1-5, with 9 nucleotides matching TRBD1. The CDR3 is made up of 16 amino acids. The V gene's germline CDR1 is MDHEN and CDR2 SYDVKM. The V and J ends lost 5 bases and 4 bases, in that order; junction bases with no gene match: 9. For the CDR3, the DNA is TGTGCCAGCAGTACAAGACAGGGGGTAGGGAATCAGCCCCAGCATTTT. Translated, it gives CASSTRQGVGNQPQHF.

V gene TRBV5-1 combines with J gene TRBJ1-6; 11 bases match TRBD1. V lost 0 bases and J lost 8; bases outside the gene matches: 4. The CDR3 totals 16 residues. Germline V gene sequence: CDR1 SGHRS, CDR2 YFSETQ. DNA for the CDR3: TGCGCCAGCAGCTTGGGGGCGGGACAGGGGGATTCACCCCTCCACTTT. It codes for CASSLGAGQGDSPLHF.

This clone was picked up a small number of times. The chain employs TRBV28 and TRBJ1-2; 8 nucleotides line up with TRBD1. This CDR3 contains 12 residues. V shed 5 bases and J 8 bases; nucleotides not matched to a gene: 4. Germline V gene data show CDR1 as MDHEN and CDR2 as SYDVKM. The CDR3 region is CASSTGGIGYTF. In DNA form, the CDR3 reads TGTGCCAGCAGTACAGGGGGAATAGGCTACACCTTC.

About this clone itself: Additional DNA sequences in this sample encode the identical CDR3. The DNA of the CDR3 is TGTGCCATCCAGTCAACAGATACGCAGTATTTT. This gives the protein CAIQSTDTQYF. The chain uses TRBV10-3 and TRBJ2-3, with D unclear. Trimming shortened V by 8 bases and J by 3 bases, and 6 bases separated the two germline ends. The germline V gene encodes CDR1 ENHRY and CDR2 SYGVKD. The CDR3 has 11 amino acids.

The chain is built from TRBV5-1 and TRBJ2-1; TRBD2 might be the D (6 bases). From germline, CDR1 is SGHRS and CDR2 YFSETQ. This CDR3 has 16 amino acids. V gave up 0 bases and J gave up 0 bases, with 10 bases separating them. The CDR3 loop is CASSLVAGSSYNEQFF. Written as DNA, the CDR3 is TGCGCCAGCAGCTTGGTCGCGGGGAGCTCCTACAATGAGCAGTTCTTC.

The CDR3, as DNA: TGTGCCAGCAAAATGGACAGGGTGGAAAACACCATATATTTT. This gives the protein CASKMDRVENTIYF. The V and J genes are TRBV6-5 and TRBJ1-3; 8 bases fit TRBD1. The CDR3 length is 14 residues. The junction had 8 bases not matched to a gene; V was cut back by 7 bases and J by 6 bases. Germline V CDR1 and CDR2: MNHEY, SVGAGI.

This rearrangement joins TRBV2 to TRBJ1-6; no clear D gene. The CDR3 consists of 15 residues. The germline V gene encodes CDR1 SNHLY and CDR2 FYNNEI. V lost 5 bases, J lost 0 bases, and 8 bases lay in between. CDR3 loop: CASSPGSSYNSPLHF. CDR3 DNA sequence: TGTGCCAGCAGTCCCGGGAGCTCCTATAATTCACCCCTCCACTTT.

This clone was seen once. The chain combines TRBV2 with TRBJ2-2; TRBD2 matches at 7 bases. The trim removed 4 bases at V and 0 bases at J, leaving 2 bases unmatched. Germline V gene sequence: CDR1 SNHLY, CDR2 FYNNEI. CDR3 length: 15 amino acids. CDR3 nucleotides: TGTGCCAGCAGTGCGGCGGGGGCGAACACCGGGGAGCTGTTTTTT. Protein product: CASSAAGANTGELFF.

This rearrangement joins TRBV19 to TRBJ1-1; D gene uncertain. V gave up 5 bases and J gave up 6 bases, with 16 bases separating them. CDR1 is LNHDA, CDR2 SQIVND, per germline (reference sequence). The CDR3 length is 14 residues. CDR3 sequence: CASSLPKFQAEAFF. Written as DNA, the CDR3 is TGTGCCAGTAGTTTGCCCAAGTTTCAGGCTGAAGCTTTCTTT.

This chain links TRBV30 with TRBJ1-1; D is uncertain. V lost 0 bases and J lost 5, with 4 bases in between. The CDR3 loop spans 11 amino acids. Per the germline V gene, CDR1 is GTSNPN and CDR2 is SVGIG (reference sequence). In DNA form, the CDR3 reads TGTGCCTGGAGTGTTAGTACTGAAGCTTTCTTT. As protein: CAWSVSTEAFF.

Comments on this clone: Different DNA sequences within this sample yield the same CDR3. The chain has TRBV5-1 and TRBJ1-2, with TRBD1 matching over 9 bases. The CDR3 is 14 residues long. V trimming: 4 bases; J trimming: 1 base; junction bases outside the gene matches: 2. CDR1 SGHRS and CDR2 YFSETQ come from the germline V gene. DNA for the CDR3: TGCGCCAGCAGCACGGGACAGGGTAACTATGGCTACACCTTC. Translated, it gives CASSTGQGNYGYTF. The whole variable domain, filled in from reference TRBV5-1 and TRBJ1-2, reads KAGVTQTPRYLIKTRGQQVTLSCSPISGHRSVSWYQQTPGQGLQFLFEYFSETQRNKGNFPGRFSGRQFSNSRSEMNVSTLELGDSALYLCASSTGQGNYGYTFGSGTRLTVV.